A selection of T cell receptor beta chains follows, all from one sample in a study of blood T cell repertoires in COVID-19. Clones were read by immunoSEQ multiplex PCR, and TCRdb kept only the in-frame ones, dropping some. The table records 60,000 to 85,000 clones, almost 90% of them present only once. What was sequenced was peripheral blood. The origin of the receptors is a woman at least 80 years old with active or convalescent COVID-19. Each CDR3 is given with its conserved first and last residue.

CDR3	V	J
CASSFQGPGTDTQYF	TRBV5-1	TRBJ2-3
CASSLRPAGGQTDTQYF	TRBV27	TRBJ2-3
CSSRGRGISEAFF	TRBV29-1	TRBJ1-1
CAWSVIGRGNTGELFF	TRBV30	TRBJ2-2
CASSPQKGAYEQYF	TRBV18	TRBJ2-7
CASRSITGLAGVGELFF	TRBV11-3	TRBJ2-2
CASSQLVYSNQPQHF	TRBV4-3	TRBJ1-5
CASSPLAGGQETQYF	TRBV9	TRBJ2-5
CASSPGRLYGYTF	TRBV4-3	TRBJ1-2
CASSQQGNLYEQYF	TRBV4-3	TRBJ2-7
CASSVGYGELFF	TRBV9	TRBJ2-2
CASSPQPLTGVDQPQHF	TRBV23-1	TRBJ1-5
CASSDKGLAGGETQYF	TRBV6-1	TRBJ2-5
CASSVGRGGGTDTQYF	TRBV9	TRBJ2-3
CASSHSVGGINEKLFF	TRBV16	TRBJ1-4
CASRTGGGLETQYF	TRBV2	TRBJ2-5
CAISESGAGTDNEQFF	TRBV10-3	TRBJ2-1
CASSWAPTNTQYF	TRBV13	TRBJ2-3
CASSAIGAGELFF	TRBV10-2	TRBJ2-2
CASSQGLAYLGNEQFF	TRBV4-1	TRBJ2-1
CASSSSGGLAEYNEQFF	TRBV18	TRBJ2-1
CASSPSGSTDTQYF	TRBV9	TRBJ2-3
CASRTDSYRLSSYNSPLHF	TRBV7-6	TRBJ1-6
CATSRDRWAGVGYGYTF	TRBV15	TRBJ1-2
CASSSGGAFVYEQYF	TRBV7-2	TRBJ2-7
CASSLGPRGASEKLFF	TRBV11-3	TRBJ1-4
CASSRTVEQFF	TRBV6-2/TRBV6-3	TRBJ2-1
CASSPLGQPQHF	TRBV12-3/TRBV12-4	TRBJ1-5
CASSVGTENGYTF	TRBV9	TRBJ1-2
CASSQEVVSSYEQYF	TRBV4-3	TRBJ2-7
CASSGDRGLRYGYTF	TRBV9	TRBJ1-2
CASSPWTGEVDTQYF	TRBV27	TRBJ2-3
CASSRQGALSGNTIYF	TRBV6-4	TRBJ1-3
CASSYPGQGKRRGYTF	TRBV7-9	TRBJ1-2
CASSLVDSPLHF	TRBV5-6	TRBJ1-6
CASSQDQGLAGHTGELFF	TRBV3-1/TRBV3-2	TRBJ2-2
CAIGNTGELFF	TRBV12-3/TRBV12-4	TRBJ2-2
CASSITGVGSGIAGDTQYF	TRBV19	TRBJ2-3
CASSPLFSDTYTGELFF	TRBV4-3	TRBJ2-2
CASSPRGRREAFF	TRBV19	TRBJ1-1
CALTLLGRLTF	TRBV30	TRBJ2-7
CASSSNEGGASTDTQYF	TRBV5-4	TRBJ2-3
CASTPSAGVTGELFF	TRBV19	TRBJ2-2
CAWSAIGLAGGSYEQYF	TRBV30	TRBJ2-7
CASSMNSGGGANYGYTF	TRBV19	TRBJ1-2
CASSLQGSGNTIYF	TRBV3-1/TRBV3-2	TRBJ1-3
CATSRDRAGRQPQHF	TRBV15	TRBJ1-5
CASTYSGGPNEQFF	TRBV19	TRBJ2-1
CASSLEGADSNQPQHF	TRBV5-1	TRBJ1-5
CASSLNQGGYEQYF	TRBV5-1	TRBJ2-7
CASSPNGGQGLYF	TRBV18	TRBJ2-4
CAISDRGMNTEAFF	TRBV10-3	TRBJ1-1
CASSLYGARSTEAFF	TRBV5-1	TRBJ1-1
CASSFDTYEQYF	TRBV5-1	TRBJ2-7
CASSLATDTEAFF	TRBV5-1	TRBJ1-1
CASSPTSGNTQYF	TRBV7-2	TRBJ2-3
CASSLSGGQGSGYTF	TRBV7-2	TRBJ1-2
CASSLGTGTITDTQYF	TRBV5-1	TRBJ2-3
CASSPRSDSANTGELFF	TRBV5-5	TRBJ2-2
CASSKTGYDEQYF	TRBV6-6	TRBJ2-7